These T cell receptor beta chains were read from a single sample in a study of blood T cells in healthy people across ages. TCRdb re-called the 5' RACE reads through MiXCR, storing one row per CDR3 protein. Of hundreds of thousands of distinct CDR3 sequences in the sample, around 45% were seen once. What was sequenced was blood. Receptors were obtained from a man at least 80 years old in good health. CDR3s leave out the opening cysteine and the closing phenylalanine or tryptophan. A D gene is named only where the DNA matches it firmly. Some rows have no size entry. The others give once, few or many, or a class for an expanded clone.

d_gene | abundance | v_gene | CDR3aa
TRBD2 | . | TRBV7-9 | ASSRTPSGRGSNEQF
. | . | TRBV12-3/TRBV12-4 | ASRPPGLGNTGELF
TRBD2 | . | TRBV6-2/TRBV6-3 | ASSYTSGGEQF
TRBD2 | many | TRBV5-6 | ASSLVSSGRISYNEQF
TRBD2 | . | TRBV7-8 | ASSQGLADPSYNEQF
. | few | TRBV9 | ASSFRQGGADTQY
TRBD2 | few | TRBV27 | ASRARLAGITYEQY
TRBD1 | few | TRBV4-2 | ASSQDVTTGAAF
. | . | TRBV12-3/TRBV12-4 | ASSFGGEGYGYT
. | . | TRBV4-2 | ASSQDYGGWGYT
. | . | TRBV28 | ASSPPASNYGYT
TRBD2 | . | TRBV7-8 | ASSSPMGATSGYYEQY
TRBD2 | . | TRBV20-1 | SARTRTSGYNEQF
. | few | TRBV20-1 | SAPSRDTYNSPLH
. | . | TRBV28 | ASSTLDNYEQY
. | once | TRBV28 | ASSLLGGHFGEQF
. | few | TRBV20-1 | SATLGVYEQY
. | . | TRBV7-2 | ASSLDSGTTDTQY